Listed below are T cell receptor beta chains from one sample, sequenced in a study of T cell changes during pregnancy in multiple sclerosis. Assay used: immunoSEQ multiplex PCR; TCRdb lists only in-frame clones, some missing. There are 69,000 or so clones in the sample; about 92% occur only once, and 2% lies in the top ten. Sequenced here: peripheral blood, sampled in the third trimester of pregnancy. Every receptor here comes from a female donor in good health, enrolled as a control in a pregnancy study. CDR3s include the opening cysteine and the closing phenylalanine or tryptophan. D genes are given only for firm matches. The size entry is marked missing in some rows and otherwise reads once, few, many or a size class.

j_gene,v_gene,abundance,d_gene,CDR3nt,CDR3aa
TRBJ1-6,TRBV4-2,-,-,TGTGCCAGCAGCCAAGATCTTCAGGTCCCTCCCAATTCACCCCTCCACTTT,CASSQDLQVPPNSPLHF
TRBJ2-5,TRBV6-5,-,TRBD1,TGTGCCAGCAGTTACAGTGGGACAGGGGGTATAGAGACCCAGTACTTC,CASSYSGTGGIETQYF
TRBJ2-3,TRBV7-3,-,TRBD2,TGTGCCAGCAGCGGACTAGCGGGGGGTTTGGATACGCAGTATTTT,CASSGLAGGLDTQYF
TRBJ1-6,TRBV14,-,-,TGTGCCAGCAGCCATAGGGGGAATTCACCCCTCCACTTT,CASSHRGNSPLHF
TRBJ2-1,TRBV4-2,-,TRBD2,TGTGCCAGCAGCCAAGAACCGTACGCGGGAGGGAACTACAATGAGCAGTTCTTC,CASSQEPYAGGNYNEQFF
TRBJ2-1,TRBV27,-,TRBD2,TGTGCCAGCAGTAGACAGACTAGCGGGAGGGTCGGTGAGCAGTTCTTC,CASSRQTSGRVGEQFF
TRBJ2-1,TRBV19,-,TRBD2,TGTGCCAGTAGTATACTAGGACTAGCGGCCATTAATGAGCAGTTCTTC,CASSILGLAAINEQFF
TRBJ2-3,TRBV7-9,-,TRBD2,TGTGCCAGCAGCTTAGCTCGACTAGCGTATCGCACAGATACGCAGTATTTT,CASSLARLAYRTDTQYF
TRBJ1-1,TRBV28,-,-,TGTGCCAGCAGTAAAGCGTCGAGGAACACTGAAGCTTTCTTT,CASSKASRNTEAFF
TRBJ2-7,TRBV30,-,TRBD2,TGTGCCTGGAGCCGGACTAGCGGGAGGGGTGGGCAGTACTTC,CAWSRTSGRGGQYF
TRBJ2-7,TRBV6-5,-,-,TGTGCCAGCAGTTCGCGATACGAGCAGTACTTC,CASSSRYEQYF
TRBJ2-2,TRBV27,-,-,TGTGCCAGCAGTTTACACCAGGGAAGAACCGGGGAGCTGTTTTTT,CASSLHQGRTGELFF
TRBJ2-1,TRBV9,-,TRBD2,TGTGCCAGCAGCTCAGGACTAGCCTCCTACAATGAGCAGTTCTTC,CASSSGLASYNEQFF
TRBJ2-7,TRBV4-1,-,TRBD1,TGCGCCAGCAGCCAAGACGTGACAGGGGGATACGAGCAGTACTTC,CASSQDVTGGYEQYF
TRBJ2-3,TRBV6-6,-,TRBD2,TGTGCCAGCAGTTTCGGGGGGATAAGCACAGATACGCAGTATTTT,CASSFGGISTDTQYF
TRBJ2-2,TRBV10-3,-,-,TGTGCCATCAGTGAGCCCAAGACACCCCGGCTGTTTTTT,CAISEPKTPRLFF
TRBJ1-5,TRBV7-9,-,-,TGTGCCAGCAGCTTGAAGGGGGGGGATCAGCCCCAGCATTTT,CASSLKGGDQPQHF
TRBJ2-7,TRBV7-2,-,TRBD1,TGTGCCAGCAGCCTAACAGGGGTCTACGAGCAGTACTTC,CASSLTGVYEQYF
TRBJ1-2,TRBV27,once,TRBD1,TGTGCCAGCAGTTACAAGATAGGAGGGACAGGGGGTTTCTATGGCTACACCTTC,CASSYKIGGTGGFYGYTF
TRBJ2-7,TRBV7-9,-,TRBD2,TGTGCCAGCAGCTCACCTAGCGGGGGCGTCCCTGGCGAGCAGTACTTC,CASSSPSGGVPGEQYF
TRBJ2-7,TRBV6-5,-,-,TGTGCCAGCAGTTACTCTGGCGCAGGGTTCTACGAGCAGTACTTC,CASSYSGAGFYEQYF
TRBJ1-2,TRBV6-5,-,TRBD1,TGTGCCAGCAGTTACCTGGACAGGGAGGGATATGGCTACACCTTC,CASSYLDREGYGYTF
TRBJ2-5,TRBV5-6,-,TRBD2,TGTGCCAGCAGCTCCACTCCGGCGGGGGTTCGAGAGACCCAGTACTTC,CASSSTPAGVRETQYF
TRBJ1-2,TRBV29-1,-,TRBD1,TGCAGCGTTGAAGCCCCGCGACAGGGATGGTATGGCTACACCTTC,CSVEAPRQGWYGYTF
TRBJ2-1,TRBV9,-,-,TGTGCCAGCAGCGTAGCTCCGGGGAATCGGGGGAGTGAGCAGTTCTTC,CASSVAPGNRGSEQFF
TRBJ1-3,TRBV10-3,-,-,TGTGCCATCAGTGCCGGGGTACCGACAGGCCTCTCTGGAAACACCATATATTTT,CAISAGVPTGLSGNTIYF
TRBJ2-3,TRBV5-6,-,TRBD2,TGTGCCAGCAGCGCCTACAGAGCGGGGTCCACAGATACGCAGTATTTT,CASSAYRAGSTDTQYF